Sequencing of this TCR beta chain was carried out in a study of neoadjuvant anti-PD-1 for oral cavity cancer. Time point here: after neoadjuvant nivolumab, at surgical resection. Study-wide results and caveats: Post-nivolumab, blood T cell clonality was significantly elevated in non-responders.

This clone showed up just a few times. Its antigen is still unknown. The method was immunoSEQ multiplex PCR; TCRdb's version includes in-frame clones alone and lacks a portion of them. In the table there are over 11,000 clones, 75% of which are singletons. The sample here was PBMCs, taken after nivolumab (anti-PD-1) treatment. The receptor was derived from a person aged 35-80 years with oral cavity squamous cell carcinoma.

CDR3 sequence reads: CASSGDRGYNEQFF. The CDR3 region has the DNA TGTGCCAGCAGTGGGGACAGGGGGTACAATGAGCAGTTCTTC. The rearrangement uses TRBV2 and TRBJ2-1, with 11 bases identical to TRBD1. Germline assignment: CDR1 SNHLY and CDR2 FYNNEI. The J segment lost 4 bases and the V segment lost 4 bases, leaving 0 bases of the junction unmatched. The CDR3 covers 14 residues.